The sample holds one count of the clone carrying this T cell receptor (beta chain). The antigen is undetermined. CDR1 is MNHEY and CDR2 is SVGAGI in the germline V gene. Deletions cut 4 bases from V and 6 bases from J, with 10 bases between. CDR3 size: 13 residues. TCRdb keeps only in-frame clones here, not all; method: immunoSEQ multiplex PCR. The data contain 95,000 to 100,000 clones, more than 75% of them seen just once; the ten biggest clones take up around 30%. The record originates from a study of cytotoxic CD8 clonotypes in ibrutinib-treated CLL. Study-level information: Once treatment had gone on for a median of around eleven months, range 6 to 36, response samples were drawn. Findings of the study overall: Higher clonality was seen at ibrutinib response and a return toward baseline at progression. Baseline clonality was higher than in age-matched healthy donors and moved in step with circulating CD8+ T-cell counts.

The material was PBMCs, obtained after 12 months of ibrutinib treatment. The chain employs TRBV6-5 and TRBJ2-1, with D perhaps TRBD1 (5 bases). This TCR derives from a human donor with chronic lymphocytic leukemia. The CDR3 here is CASSSPRVNEQFF. The CDR3 bases are TGTGCCAGCAGTTCTCCCAGGGTCAATGAGCAGTTCTTC.